Listed below are T cell receptor beta chains from one sample, sequenced in a study of Ad26.COV2.S vaccination and SARS-CoV-2 variants. Assay used: immunoSEQ multiplex PCR; TCRdb lists only in-frame clones, some missing. The table lists about 350,000 clones, 88% of them singletons, with around 6.4% in the top ten. The sequencing used peripheral blood, collected in a trial of Ad26.COV2.S vaccine versus placebo. The receptors here all came from a person between 18 and 65 years old who received the Ad26.COV2.S COVID-19 vaccine or a placebo. The CDR3 runs from the conserved cysteine through the conserved F or W. The D gene is left open where the match is weak. A row's size may be missing; if present it is once, few, many or a size class.

V gene,J gene,CDR3 length,clone size,D gene,CDR3 DNA,CDR3 protein
TRBV7-9,TRBJ2-7,12,.,.,TGTGCCAGCAGCTCAAGCTCCTACGAGCAGTACTTC,CASSSSSYEQYF
TRBV6-5,TRBJ1-4,15,.,.,TGTGCCAGCAGAGACGACCCGGGTTCTAATGAAAAACTGTTTTTT,CASRDDPGSNEKLFF
TRBV5-1,TRBJ1-2,14,.,.,TGCGCCAGCAGCTTGGAATGGGGGGATCGTGGCTACACCTTC,CASSLEWGDRGYTF
TRBV4-3,TRBJ1-2,15,.,.,TGCGCCAGCAGCCAAGATGTGGTGTTGGACTATGGCTACACCTTC,CASSQDVVLDYGYTF
TRBV19,TRBJ2-2,13,.,.,TGTGCCAGTAGTATAGTGGGGGCCGGGGAGCTGTTTTTT,CASSIVGAGELFF
TRBV18,TRBJ1-1,15,.,.,TGTGCCAGCTCACCAAATCACGGGCAGAACACTGAAGCTTTCTTT,CASSPNHGQNTEAFF
TRBV3-1/TRBV3-2,TRBJ2-5,11,.,.,TGTGCCAGCGGGAGACTGGAGACCCAGTACTTC,CASGRLETQYF
TRBV11-2,TRBJ2-5,16,.,TRBD2,TGTGCCAGCAGCTTAGGGTCTCGGGGGGGGATGGAGACCCAGTACTTC,CASSLGSRGGMETQYF
TRBV5-8,TRBJ2-2,14,.,.,TGTGCCAGCAGCTTGGCCGTGTCTACCGGGGAGCTGTTTTTT,CASSLAVSTGELFF
TRBV7-9,TRBJ2-5,16,.,TRBD1,TGTGCCAGCAGCTTAACGACAGGGGGAAACACGAAGACCCAGTACTTC,CASSLTTGGNTKTQYF
TRBV7-8,TRBJ2-7,11,.,.,TGTGCCAGCAGCCTATCAGTCGAGCAGTACTTC,CASSLSVEQYF
TRBV9,TRBJ2-5,15,.,TRBD2,TGTGCCAGCAGCGTAGGGGGGACTAGCGGAGAGACCCAGTACTTC,CASSVGGTSGETQYF
TRBV9,TRBJ2-7,14,.,.,TGTGCCAGCAGCGCCGCCGAGTGGTCCTACGAGCAGTACTTC,CASSAAEWSYEQYF
TRBV27,TRBJ2-6,14,.,.,TGTGCCAGCAGTCCACTCTCAGGGGCCAACGTCCTGACTTTC,CASSPLSGANVLTF
TRBV9,TRBJ1-5,14,.,.,TGTGCCAGCAGGGGACTGGGACTCAATCAGCCCCAGCATTTT,CASRGLGLNQPQHF
TRBV19,TRBJ1-5,15,.,.,TGTGCCACCTCACTCGGGAGTGGGAGCAATCAGCCCCAGCATTTT,CATSLGSGSNQPQHF
TRBV19,TRBJ2-7,11,.,.,TGTGCCAGTACCCAGGGCTACGAGCAGTACTTC,CASTQGYEQYF
TRBV7-9,TRBJ1-1,14,.,.,TGTGCCAGCAGCTTACCGACGGTTAACACTGAAGCTTTCTTT,CASSLPTVNTEAFF
TRBV9,TRBJ2-1,16,.,TRBD1,TGTGCCAGCAGCGGGGGATCAGACAGGGTCTTAAATGAGCAGTTCTTC,CASSGGSDRVLNEQFF
TRBV19,TRBJ1-2,13,.,.,TGTGCCAGTACCCAGGAGAGGGTAGGTGGCTACACCTTC,CASTQERVGGYTF
TRBV30,TRBJ2-6,16,.,TRBD1,TGTGCCTTCCGGGACAGGGGGCTGGGGGGGGCCAACGTCCTGACTTTC,CAFRDRGLGGANVLTF
TRBV7-2,TRBJ1-1,14,.,.,TGTGCCAGCAGGGCTAGAGAACTGAACACTGAAGCTTTCTTT,CASRARELNTEAFF
TRBV9,TRBJ1-1,14,.,.,TGTGCCAGCAGCGTAGAGCTGCTTAACACTGAAGCTTTCTTT,CASSVELLNTEAFF
TRBV27,TRBJ2-2,17,.,TRBD2,TGTGCCAGCAGTTGGTCTAGCGGAGCTTTTAACACCGGGGAGCTGTTTTTT,CASSWSSGAFNTGELFF
TRBV5-4,TRBJ2-6,15,.,.,TGTGCCAGCAGCCAAAGCTACACTGGGGCCAACGTCCTGACTTTC,CASSQSYTGANVLTF
TRBV2,TRBJ1-5,14,few,.,TGTGCCAGCAGGAGGGGAGGGGACAATCAGCCCCAGCATTTT,CASRRGGDNQPQHF
TRBV12-5,TRBJ1-1,15,.,.,TGTGCTAGTGGTTTGGTGAGATCTATGAACACTGAAGCTTTCTTT,CASGLVRSMNTEAFF
TRBV19,TRBJ2-3,17,.,TRBD2,TGTGCCAGTAGTATGATAACGGGACTAGCGGGAGCAGTTACGCAGTATTTT,CASSMITGLAGAVTQYF
TRBV5-1,TRBJ2-1,15,.,TRBD2,TGCGCCAGCTACCCCAACGCGGGGGGGCTAAATGAGCAGTTCTTC,CASYPNAGGLNEQFF
TRBV30,TRBJ1-1,13,.,.,TGTGCCTGGAGTGTACGAGGTTCCACTGAAGCTTTCTTT,CAWSVRGSTEAFF
TRBV5-1,TRBJ2-1,13,.,TRBD2,TGCGCCAGCAGCTTGGTTCGGGACTACGAGCAGTTCTTC,CASSLVRDYEQFF
TRBV10-3,TRBJ2-3,16,.,.,TGTGCCATCAGTGAGCCGAACAGGGACAGCACAGATACGCAGTATTTT,CAISEPNRDSTDTQYF
TRBV9,TRBJ1-2,12,.,.,TGTGCCAGCAGCGTTGGGGACTATGGCTACACCTTC,CASSVGDYGYTF
TRBV18,TRBJ2-1,15,.,TRBD2,TGTGCCAGCTCATCCGGGACTAGCGGGAGGTCTGAGCAGTTCTTC,CASSSGTSGRSEQFF
TRBV7-2,TRBJ2-7,12,.,.,TGTGCCAGCAGCTTAATGGATTACGAGCAGTACTTC,CASSLMDYEQYF
TRBV7-3,TRBJ1-6,15,.,TRBD1,TGTGCCAGCAGCCTCCAGGGACAGTCGGCTTCACCCCTCCACTTT,CASSLQGQSASPLHF
TRBV18,TRBJ1-2,14,.,TRBD1,TGTGCCAGCTCTCCAGGGGGCGACGGCTATGGCTACACCTTC,CASSPGGDGYGYTF
TRBV19,TRBJ2-3,15,.,.,TGTGCCAGTAGTATCCAGGGGAGTCCCACAGATACGCAGTATTTT,CASSIQGSPTDTQYF
TRBV6-4,TRBJ2-7,15,.,TRBD2,TGTGCCAGCAGTGACTCGAAACTAGCGGTCTACGAGCAGTACTTC,CASSDSKLAVYEQYF
TRBV5-4,TRBJ1-2,15,.,.,TGTGCCAGCAGCTTGGATGTGGGCAGGGGTGGAGGCTACACCTTC,CASSLDVGRGGGYTF
TRBV18,TRBJ2-5,11,.,.,TGTGCCAGCTCCCTAGGGGAGACCCAGTACTTC,CASSLGETQYF
TRBV7-2,TRBJ1-4,16,.,.,TGTGCCAGCAGCCCTCGGGCATCGAAAGGGCATGAAAAACTGTTTTTT,CASSPRASKGHEKLFF
TRBV7-2,TRBJ2-2,13,once,.,TGTGCCAGCAGCTCCCCGGGATTCGGGGAGCTGTTTTTT,CASSSPGFGELFF
TRBV25-1,TRBJ2-4,15,.,.,TGTGCCAGCAGTGATTTAGGGGAAGCCAAAAACATTCAGTACTTC,CASSDLGEAKNIQYF
TRBV7-9,TRBJ2-5,17,.,TRBD1,TGTGCCAGCAGCACGCCACAAGTAGACAGGGGCCTCGAGACCCAGTACTTC,CASSTPQVDRGLETQYF
TRBV19,TRBJ1-2,14,once,.,TGTGCCAGTAGTATAGCAGGGTTAGACTATGGCTACACCTTC,CASSIAGLDYGYTF
TRBV27,TRBJ1-5,14,.,.,TGTGCCAGCAGTTTCAGGGGTATGAATCAGCCCCAGCATTTT,CASSFRGMNQPQHF
TRBV5-5,TRBJ2-5,15,.,TRBD2,TGTGCCAGCAGCTTACTAGCGGGGGGACAAGAGACCCAGTACTTC,CASSLLAGGQETQYF
TRBV6-5,TRBJ2-1,15,.,TRBD1,TGTGCCAGCAGTTACGGTCAGGGGGCGTTCGATGAGCAGTTCTTC,CASSYGQGAFDEQFF
TRBV19,TRBJ2-7,14,.,.,TGTGCCAGTAGCCCAACCAGAGGTCCAGGGGAGCAGTACTTC,CASSPTRGPGEQYF
TRBV4-1,TRBJ2-1,17,.,TRBD1,TGCGCCAGCAGCCAAGATGGGACAGGGCCGACCTACAATGAGCAATTCTTC,CASSQDGTGPTYNEQFF
TRBV11-2,TRBJ1-5,15,.,.,TGTGCCAGCAGCTTAGCTGGATCTGGCAATCAGCCCCAGCATTTT,CASSLAGSGNQPQHF
TRBV24-1,TRBJ2-3,14,.,.,TGTGCCACCTCTGAAACCGGACTCACAGATACGCAGTATTTT,CATSETGLTDTQYF
TRBV15,TRBJ1-5,13,.,.,TGTGCCACCTCTAGGCAGGCGCGTCAGCCCCAGCATTTT,CATSRQARQPQHF
TRBV7-2,TRBJ1-5,15,.,.,TGTGCCAGCAGCTCACTAGCAGGGAGCAATCAGCCCCAGCATTTT,CASSSLAGSNQPQHF